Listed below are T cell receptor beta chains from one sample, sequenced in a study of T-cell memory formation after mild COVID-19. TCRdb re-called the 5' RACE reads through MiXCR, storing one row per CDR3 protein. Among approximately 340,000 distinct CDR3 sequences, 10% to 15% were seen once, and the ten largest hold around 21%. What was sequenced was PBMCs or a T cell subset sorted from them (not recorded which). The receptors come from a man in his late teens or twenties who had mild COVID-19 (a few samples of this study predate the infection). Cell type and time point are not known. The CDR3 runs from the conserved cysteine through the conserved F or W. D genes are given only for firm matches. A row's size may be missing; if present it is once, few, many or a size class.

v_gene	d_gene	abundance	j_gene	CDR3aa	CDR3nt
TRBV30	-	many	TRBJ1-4	CAWSVQGSGEKLFF	TGTGCCTGGAGTGTCCAGGGGTCGGGTGAAAAACTGTTTTTT
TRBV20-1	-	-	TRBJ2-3	CSATPGHNRVPQYF	TGCAGTGCAACCCCCGGACACAATAGGGTGCCGCAGTATTTT
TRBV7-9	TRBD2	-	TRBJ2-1	CASSSQTASGGSPEQFF	TGTGCCAGCAGCTCACAGACGGCCAGCGGGGGCTCTCCTGAGCAGTTCTTC
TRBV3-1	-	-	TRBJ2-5	CASVQGLLEETQYF	TGTGCCAGCGTACAGGGTTTATTGGAAGAGACCCAGTACTTC
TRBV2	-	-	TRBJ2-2	CASSEYSNTGELFF	TGTGCCAGCAGTGAATACAGCAACACCGGGGAGCTGTTTTTT
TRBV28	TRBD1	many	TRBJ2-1	CASSRPGQAYNEQFF	TGTGCCAGCAGCCGGCCGGGACAGGCGTACAATGAGCAGTTCTTC
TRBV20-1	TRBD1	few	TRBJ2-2	CSALDRRGTGELFF	TGCAGTGCCCTGGACAGGAGAGGCACCGGGGAGCTGTTTTTT
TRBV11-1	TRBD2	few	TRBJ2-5	CASSLGLAGKTQYF	TGTGCCAGCAGCTTGGGCCTAGCGGGGAAGACCCAGTACTTC
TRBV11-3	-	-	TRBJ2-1	CASSSRESEQFF	TGTGCCAGCAGCTCCAGGGAGAGTGAGCAGTTCTTC
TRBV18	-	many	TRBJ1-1	CASSPGNTEAFF	TGCGCCAGCAGCCCGGGGAACACTGAAGCTTTCTTT
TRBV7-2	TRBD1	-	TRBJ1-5	CASSYRGWNQPQHF	TGTGCCAGCAGCTACAGGGGATGGAATCAGCCCCAGCATTTT
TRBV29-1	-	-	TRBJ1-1	CSVEHFSTEAFF	TGCAGCGTTGAACACTTTTCAACCGAAGCTTTCTTT
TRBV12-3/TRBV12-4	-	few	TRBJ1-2	CASSRGGENYGYTF	TGTGCCAGCAGTCGGGGAGGGGAGAACTATGGCTACACCTTC
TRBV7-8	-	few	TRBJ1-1	CASSLAGEGTEAFF	TGTGCCAGCAGCTTAGCAGGGGAGGGAACTGAAGCTTTCTTT
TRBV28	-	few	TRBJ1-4	CASSPLREKLFF	TGTGCCAGCAGTCCGTTAAGGGAAAAACTGTTTTTT
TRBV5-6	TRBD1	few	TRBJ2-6	CASSLQGNPGANVLTF	TGTGCCAGCAGCTTACAGGGGAACCCTGGGGCCAACGTCCTGACTTTC
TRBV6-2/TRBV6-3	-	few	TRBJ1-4	CASSEDSGREKLFF	TGTGCCAGCAGCGAGGACAGCGGACGAGAAAAACTGTTTTTT
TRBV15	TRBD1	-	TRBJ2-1	CATSTPGQGYNEQFF	TGTGCCACCAGCACACCGGGACAGGGATACAATGAGCAGTTCTTC
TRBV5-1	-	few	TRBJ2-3	CASSVRDLSRYTDTQYF	TGCGCCAGCAGCGTCCGGGACCTCAGCCGTTACACAGATACGCAGTATTTT
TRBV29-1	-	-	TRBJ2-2	CSVSTSNTGELFF	TGCAGCGTGAGCACGTCGAACACCGGGGAGCTGTTTTTT
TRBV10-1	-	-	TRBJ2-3	CATSRRTATDTQYF	TGCGCCACCTCGAGGCGGACAGCCACAGATACGCAGTATTTT
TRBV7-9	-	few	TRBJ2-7	CASSARDSTYEQYF	TGTGCCAGCAGCGCCAGGGATTCAACCTACGAGCAGTACTTC
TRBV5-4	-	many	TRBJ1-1	CASSFLSEAFF	TGTGCCAGCAGCTTTTTAAGTGAAGCTTTCTTT
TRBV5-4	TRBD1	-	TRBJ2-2	CASSSGTGRKGELFF	TGTGCCAGCAGCTCCGGGACAGGGAGGAAGGGGGAGCTGTTTTTT
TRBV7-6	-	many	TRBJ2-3	CASSLELGTDTQYF	TGTGCCAGCAGCTTAGAGTTGGGGACAGATACGCAGTATTTT
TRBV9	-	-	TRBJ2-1	CASSAGSTTPEQFF	TGTGCCAGCAGCGCCGGGAGCACTACCCCTGAGCAGTTCTTC